This T cell receptor (beta chain) was sequenced for a study of CD8+ T cells in alopecia areata. The germline V gene encodes CDR1 MNHEY and CDR2 SVGAGI. The CDR3 has 13 amino acids. Extraction and reverse transcription of RNA yielded cDNA as the sequencing template. The table came from immunoSEQ multiplex PCR; TCRdb's copy has only in-frame clones and leaves some out. The sample has roughly 170,000 clones; around 50% are singletons. This sequence was found in a human donor with alopecia areata. This sample comprised CD4+ T cells sorted from blood, obtained at week 0. The rearrangement uses TRBV6-5 and TRBJ1-5; no clear D gene. CDR3: CGSAIRDNQPQHF. The CDR3 DNA reads as TGTGGTTCCGCAATTAGGGACAATCAGCCCCAGCATTTT.